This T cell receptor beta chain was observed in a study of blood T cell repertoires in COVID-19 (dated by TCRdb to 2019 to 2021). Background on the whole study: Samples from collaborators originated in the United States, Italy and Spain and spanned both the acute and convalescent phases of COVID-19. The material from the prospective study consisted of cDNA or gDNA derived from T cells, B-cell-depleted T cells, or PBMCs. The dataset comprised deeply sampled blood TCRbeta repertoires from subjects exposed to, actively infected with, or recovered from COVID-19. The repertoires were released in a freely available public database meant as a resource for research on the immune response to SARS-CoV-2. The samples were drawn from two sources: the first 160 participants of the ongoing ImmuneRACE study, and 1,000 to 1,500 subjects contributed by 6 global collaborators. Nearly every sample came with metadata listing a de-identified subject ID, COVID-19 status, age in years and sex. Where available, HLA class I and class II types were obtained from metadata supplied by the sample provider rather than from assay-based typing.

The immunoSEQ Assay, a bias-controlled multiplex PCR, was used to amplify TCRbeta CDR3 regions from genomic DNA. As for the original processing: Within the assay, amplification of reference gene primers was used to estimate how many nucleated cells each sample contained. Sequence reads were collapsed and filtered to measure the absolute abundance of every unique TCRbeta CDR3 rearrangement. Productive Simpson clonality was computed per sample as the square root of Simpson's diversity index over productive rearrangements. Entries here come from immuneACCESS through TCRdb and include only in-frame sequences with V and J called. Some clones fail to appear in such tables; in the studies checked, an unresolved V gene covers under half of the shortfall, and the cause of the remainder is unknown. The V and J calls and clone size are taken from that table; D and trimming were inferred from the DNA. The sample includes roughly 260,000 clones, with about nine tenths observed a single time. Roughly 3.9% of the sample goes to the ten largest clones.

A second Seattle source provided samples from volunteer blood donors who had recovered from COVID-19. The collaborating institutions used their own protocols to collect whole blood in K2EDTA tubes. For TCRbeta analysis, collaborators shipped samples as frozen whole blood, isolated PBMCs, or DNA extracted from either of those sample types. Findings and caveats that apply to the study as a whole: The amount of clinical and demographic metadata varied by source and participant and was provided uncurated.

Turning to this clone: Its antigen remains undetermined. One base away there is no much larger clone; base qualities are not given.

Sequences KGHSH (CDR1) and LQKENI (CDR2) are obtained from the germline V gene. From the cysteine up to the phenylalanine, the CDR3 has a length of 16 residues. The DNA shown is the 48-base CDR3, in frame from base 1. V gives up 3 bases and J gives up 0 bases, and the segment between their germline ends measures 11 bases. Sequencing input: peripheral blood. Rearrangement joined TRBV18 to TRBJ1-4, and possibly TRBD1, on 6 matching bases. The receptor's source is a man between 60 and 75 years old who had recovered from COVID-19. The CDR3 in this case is CASSPNRQATNEKLFF. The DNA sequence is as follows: TGTGCCAGCTCACCTAATAGACAGGCAACTAATGAAAAACTGTTTTTT.